The present T cell receptor beta chain was sequenced within a study of CD8 T cells in Susac syndrome. This CDR3 comprises 12 residues. From germline, CDR1 is SGHRS and CDR2 YFSETQ. Concerning this clonotype itself: Its antigen is undetermined. An end of the junction differs from the germline gene, which may be a read error.

Whole-study results and caveats: As acknowledged by the study, its TCR sequencing and HLA analysis included a relatively small number of individuals.

With random hexamers, about 0.45 to 1 ug RNA was reverse transcribed. TCRdb processed the immunoSEQ multiplex PCR reads anew with MiXCR; each CDR3 protein has one entry. Found here are about 83,000 distinct CDR3 sequences, 95% of them singletons; the top ten hold roughly 0.44%. The chain is built from TRBV5-1 and TRBJ2-4, with TRBD1 identical over 9 bases. The sequenced material came from CD8+ T cells from PBMCs. The receptor's source is a human donor with Susac syndrome. CDR3 region: CASSSRTGELDF. CDR3 in DNA: TGCGCCAGCAGCTCCCGGACAGGGGAATTGGACTTC.